Listed here are 32 T cell receptor beta chains from one sample, sequenced in a study of shared clonotypes between healthy human individuals. Only in-frame clones appear in the TCRdb table, and some are missing; sequencing was by immunoSEQ multiplex PCR. The table lists 2 million to 2.5 million clones, under 95% of them singletons, with 0.3% to 0.4% in the top ten. Sequenced input: naive CD4+ T cells from PBMCs. Subset meaning: CD45RA+ positively selected. The receptors derive from a young man in good health. Some clones in this sample may be carry-over from other donors' samples.

The chain has TRBV7-9 and TRBJ2-2; unclear D gene. CDR3 length: 14 residues. V lost 7 bases and J lost 1, with 10 bases in between. Germline V CDR1 and CDR2: SEHNR, FQNEAQ (reference sequence). The CDR3 loop is CASIFALNTGELFF. Here the CDR3 DNA reads TGTGCCAGCATCTTCGCATTGAACACCGGGGAGCTGTTTTTT.

This clone was picked up one time. The rearrangement joins TRBV15 to TRBJ2-7; 8 bases line up with TRBD1. This CDR3 comprises 16 residues. In germline, CDR1 is LNHNV, CDR2 YYDKDF (reference sequence). V lost 1 base, J lost 3 bases, and 8 bases stayed unmatched. The CDR3 protein is CATSRAGGGFVYEQYF. CDR3 DNA: TGTGCCACCAGCAGAGCAGGGGGCGGGTTTGTCTACGAGCAGTACTTC.

The chain carries TRBV6-6 and TRBJ1-6; 7 bases match TRBD1. The CDR3 consists of 13 residues. Looked up from germline, CDR1 is MNHNY and CDR2 is SVGAGI (reference sequence). The J segment lost 4 bases and the V segment lost 8 bases, leaving 2 bases of the junction unmatched. The CDR3 DNA is TGTGCCAGCGGGACAGTGTATAATTCACCCCTCCACTTT. Residues: CASGTVYNSPLHF.

V is TRBV15 and J is TRBJ1-2; TRBD1 might be the D (6 bases). Looked up from germline, CDR1 is LNHNV and CDR2 is YYDKDF (reference sequence). The CDR3 length is 13 residues. Trimming shortened V by 8 bases and J by 4 bases, and 14 bases separated the two germline ends. The CDR3 nucleotides are TGTGCCACCGCCAGGGGAGGAAGCTATGGCTACACCTTC. Protein: CATARGGSYGYTF. Complete variable domain (other parts from reference TRBV15 and TRBJ1-2): DAMVIQNPRYQVTQFGKPVTLSCSQTLNHNVMYWYQQKSSQAPKLLFHYYDKDFNNEADTPDNFQSRRPNTSFCFLDIRSPGLGDTAMYLCATARGGSYGYTFGSGTRLTVV.

The rearrangement uses TRBV5-4 and TRBJ2-7, with 10 bases aligning to TRBD2. Trimming removed 7 bases from V and 6 bases from J; junction bases left unmatched: 13. The CDR3 runs 15 residues. Germline V lookup: CDR1 SGHNT, CDR2 YYREEE (reference sequence). CDR3 loop: CASQPGTSVSTEQYF. Here the CDR3 DNA reads TGTGCCAGCCAACCGGGGACTAGCGTATCCACCGAGCAGTACTTC. The whole variable domain, remainder taken from reference TRBV5-4 and TRBJ2-7, is ETGVTQSPTHLIKTRGQQVTLRCSSQSGHNTVSWYQQALGQGPQFIFQYYREEENGRGNFPPRFSGLQFPNYSSELNVNALELDDSALYLCASQPGTSVSTEQYFGPGTRLTVT.

The chain recombines TRBV13 with TRBJ2-2; TRBD2 aligns across 12 bases. CDR3 length: 16 residues. Losses at the gene ends were 5 bases for V and 6 bases for J; bases not matched to a gene: 7. Germline V CDR1 and CDR2: PRHDT, FYEKMQ (reference sequence). The CDR3 DNA reads TGTGCCAGCAGCCCTGCTAGCGGGAGGGTTTCCGGGGAGCTGTTTTTT. Translation gives CASSPASGRVSGELFF.

The chain uses TRBV27 and TRBJ2-7; D tentatively fits TRBD1 or TRBD2 (5 bases each). Trimming shortened V by 4 bases and J by 0 bases, and 16 bases separated the two germline ends. Germline lookup yields CDR1 MNHEY and CDR2 SMNVEV (reference sequence). The CDR3 sequence is 16 residues long. This chain's CDR3 is CASSSLGTKDSYEQYF. DNA for the CDR3: TGTGCCAGCAGTTCTCTAGGGACCAAAGACTCCTACGAGCAGTACTTC.

This clone was seen a single time. The chain joins TRBV6-4 to TRBJ2-2; 8 bases agree with TRBD1. The CDR3 totals 16 residues. Trimming at V came to 4 bases and at J to 3 bases, leaving 7 bases not matched to a gene. Germline V gives CDR1 MRHNA, CDR2 SNTAGT. The CDR3 DNA sequence: TGTGCCAGCAGTGCTGGACAGGGACCCGACACCGGGGAGCTGTTTTTT. Its translation: CASSAGQGPDTGELFF.

This rearrangement joins TRBV5-1 to TRBJ2-7, with TRBD2 identical over 10 bases. Germline lookup yields CDR1 SGHRS and CDR2 YFSETQ. V shed 2 bases and J 4 bases; nucleotides not matched to a gene: 6. The CDR3 is 15 residues long. CDR3 protein: CASSFGLAGEYEQYF. The CDR3 bases are TGCGCCAGCAGCTTTGGGCTAGCGGGAGAGTACGAGCAGTACTTC.

Here the CDR3 reads CASSPQGRGGQPQHF. Here the CDR3 DNA reads TGCGCCAGCAGCCCCCAGGGTAGGGGGGGTCAGCCCCAGCATTTT. The V call is TRBV5-1, the J call TRBJ1-5; the D gene is possibly TRBD1 (6 bases). There are 15 residues in the CDR3. V lost 4 bases and J 6 bases, leaving 17 bases between the germline ends. Germline lookup yields CDR1 SGHRS and CDR2 YFSETQ.

The chain uses TRBV18 and TRBJ2-5, with D hard to call. There are 15 residues in the CDR3. Germline V gene data show CDR1 as KGHSH and CDR2 as LQKENI. Trimming shortened V by 3 bases and J by 4 bases, and 15 bases separated the two germline ends. CDR3 amino acids: CASSPRATLGETQYF. DNA of the CDR3: TGTGCCAGCTCACCCCGGGCTACCTTGGGAGAGACCCAGTACTTC.

The V gene is TRBV2, the J gene TRBJ1-3, with D hard to call. V dropped 4 bases and J dropped 0 bases, with 13 bases sitting between them. Germline V gene sequence: CDR1 SNHLY, CDR2 FYNNEI. CDR3 length equals 16 residues. CDR3 sequence reads: CASSVYVAVSGNTIYF. CDR3 in DNA: TGTGCCAGCAGTGTTTACGTGGCGGTCTCTGGAAACACCATATATTTT.

The chain joins TRBV5-4 to TRBJ2-5; either TRBD1 or TRBD2 may fit D (6 bases each). Germline V gene sequence: CDR1 SGHNT, CDR2 YYREEE (reference sequence). CDR3 size: 15 residues. V was pared by 0 bases and J by 5 bases, with 14 bases between. This CDR3 reads CASSLAGASGETQYF. CDR3 bases: TGTGCCAGCAGCTTGGCGGGGGCGAGTGGGGAGACCCAGTACTTC.

The CDR3 nucleotides read TGCGCCAGCAGCTTGGAGCCCTCCCCTGGAAACACCATATATTTT. Translated: CASSLEPSPGNTIYF. The chain is built from TRBV5-1 and TRBJ1-3; no reliable D call. Deletions cut 0 bases from V and 2 bases from J, with 9 bases between. Germline CDR1 and CDR2: SGHRS and YFSETQ. This CDR3 comprises 15 residues.

This chain connects TRBV19 to TRBJ2-7; TRBD1 agrees at 7 bases. The ends lost 6 bases at V and 2 bases at J; junction bases unmatched: 10. This CDR3 spans 15 amino acids. CDR1 LNHDA and CDR2 SQIVND come from the germline V gene (reference sequence). CDR3 sequence reads: CASSLLLQGAYEQYF. The CDR3 DNA reads TGTGCCAGTAGCTTACTCCTCCAGGGGGCCTACGAGCAGTACTTC.

V usage is TRBV28 and J usage is TRBJ2-7; D perhaps matches TRBD1 (6 bases). The germline CDR1 and CDR2 sequences are MDHEN and SYDVKM. The ends were cut back, 1 base at V and 2 bases at J, with 9 bases in the middle. This CDR3 comprises 14 residues. CDR3 protein: CASSLLGQAYEQYF. In DNA, the CDR3 is TGTGCCAGCAGTTTATTGGGACAAGCCTACGAGCAGTACTTC.

This clone has a handful of counts. The V gene is TRBV2, the J gene TRBJ1-5, with 8 bases identical to TRBD1. The CDR3 has 12 amino acids. Germline V gene data show CDR1 as SNHLY and CDR2 as FYNNEI. V dropped 8 bases and J dropped 6; count of bases not matched to a gene: 3. The CDR3: CASQGAGQPQHF. Here the CDR3 DNA reads TGTGCCAGCCAGGGGGCAGGTCAGCCCCAGCATTTT.

The V and J genes are TRBV7-9 and TRBJ2-7, with a possible D match to TRBD1 (6 bases). CDR1 and CDR2 from the germline V gene are SEHNR and FQNEAQ (reference sequence). The CDR3 consists of 13 residues. V was pared by 2 bases and J by 2 bases, with 7 bases between. CDR3 in DNA: TGTGCCAGCAGCTTAACAGGGCCCTACGAGCAGTACTTC. It specifies CASSLTGPYEQYF.

V usage is TRBV5-1 and J usage is TRBJ1-2; D gene unclear. V shed 2 bases and J shed 4 bases, with 12 bases lying between them. The CDR3 covers 14 residues. Germline V gene lookup returns CDR1 SGHRS and CDR2 YFSETQ. The CDR3 DNA is TGCGCCAGCAGCTTTGGGAATATGGGCTATGGCTACACCTTC. Its translation: CASSFGNMGYGYTF.

CDR3 sequence reads: CASRGLTRMGSEQYF. For the CDR3, the DNA is TGTGCCAGCAGGGGTCTGACTCGCATGGGATCTGAGCAGTACTTC. V and J are TRBV2 and TRBJ2-7; no firm D call. The CDR3 sequence is 15 residues long. In germline, CDR1 is SNHLY, CDR2 FYNNEI. V was trimmed by 6 bases and J by 7 bases, leaving 22 bases between them.

This clone was recorded only once. CDR3 in amino acids: CASSPGTAGGEQYF. The CDR3 nucleotides are TGTGCCAGCAGCCCGGGGACTGCCGGAGGCGAGCAGTACTTC. The J gene is TRBJ2-7, the V gene TRBV5-5; weak D call: TRBD2 (6 bases). The CDR3 sequence is 14 residues long. With 4 bases removed from V and 6 bases from J, the gap between germline ends came to 17 bases. Looked up from germline, CDR1 is SGHKS and CDR2 is YYEKEE (reference sequence).

A remark on this clone: Different DNA sequences within this sample yield the same CDR3. V gene TRBV29-1 combines with J gene TRBJ1-1; TRBD1 might be the D (5 bases). The length of the CDR3 is 12 residues. Germline V gives CDR1 SQVTM, CDR2 ANQGSEA. V lost 6 bases and J 0 bases, leaving 8 bases between the germline ends. The CDR3 DNA sequence: TGCAGCGTGAGACAGCTGAACACTGAAGCTTTCTTT. The encoded protein is CSVRQLNTEAFF.

Only one count was recorded for this clone. This sequence joins TRBV9 and TRBJ2-1, with 9 bases fitting TRBD2. V dropped 3 bases and J dropped 3; count of bases not matched to a gene: 7. The CDR3 is 16 residues long. The germline gives CDR1 SGDLS, CDR2 YYNGEE. In DNA form, the CDR3 reads TGTGCCAGCAGCGCCATAACTAGCGGGCTCTACAATGAGCAGTTCTTC. Residues: CASSAITSGLYNEQFF.

This clone was seen a few times. This chain connects TRBV29-1 to TRBJ2-7; possibly TRBD1 or TRBD2 for D (5 bases each). V shed 6 bases and J shed 3 bases, with 24 bases lying between them. The CDR3 length is 16 residues. Germline V gene data show CDR1 as SQVTM and CDR2 as ANQGSEA. CDR3 nucleotides: TGCAGCGTCGCAGCTGGGGGATATAGAAAGGGCTACGAGCAGTACTTC. Translation gives CSVAAGGYRKGYEQYF.

This chain connects TRBV28 to TRBJ2-7, with 8 nucleotides matching TRBD1. V shed 3 bases and J 4 bases; nucleotides not matched to a gene: 8. CDR3 length: 15 amino acids. CDR1 is MDHEN, CDR2 SYDVKM, per germline. CDR3 in amino acids: CASSFFPGGGYEQYF. CDR3 nucleotide sequence: TGTGCCAGCAGTTTCTTCCCAGGGGGCGGGTACGAGCAGTACTTC.

This chain links TRBV6-6 with TRBJ1-3; 8 positions match TRBD1. Germline CDR1 reads MNHNY; CDR2 reads SVGAGI (reference sequence). V trimming: 3 bases; J trimming: 8 bases; junction bases outside the gene matches: 6. The CDR3 runs 14 residues. DNA for the CDR3: TGTGCCAGCAGTTATTCGGGACAGGCGGACACCATATATTTT. It yields the protein CASSYSGQADTIYF.

The chain carries TRBV6-1 and TRBJ2-6; TRBD1 matches at 11 bases. CDR3 length: 17 residues. Trimming removed 4 bases from V and 4 bases from J; junction bases left unmatched: 6. Germline CDR1 reads MNHNS; CDR2 reads SASEGT. The CDR3 DNA is TGTGCCAGCAGTGGGACAGGGGGCGCGTTCGGGGCCAACGTCCTGACTTTC. Its translation: CASSGTGGAFGANVLTF.

V usage is TRBV28 and J usage is TRBJ2-3; 7 nucleotides line up with TRBD1. Losses at the gene ends were 10 bases for V and 3 bases for J; bases not matched to a gene: 7. The CDR3 is 13 residues long. Germline loops: CDR1 MDHEN, CDR2 SYDVKM. The CDR3 bases are TGTGCCACACGGGAACAGGGGACAGATACGCAGTATTTT. It encodes CATREQGTDTQYF.

The rearrangement joins TRBV5-1 to TRBJ2-5, with D maybe TRBD2 (5 bases). V was trimmed by 4 bases and J by 1 base, leaving 14 bases between them. CDR1 is SGHRS, CDR2 YFSETQ, per germline. The length of the CDR3 is 15 residues. The DNA of the CDR3 is TGCGCCAGCAGCACCCCTGCAAGCGGCCAAGAGACCCAGTACTTC. This translates into CASSTPASGQETQYF.

The chain uses TRBV6-4 and TRBJ1-3; D gene unclear. Germline CDR1 and CDR2: MRHNA and SNTAGT. This CDR3 has 15 residues. The V end was cut by 2 bases, the J end by 3 bases, with 11 bases between. Written as DNA, the CDR3 is TGTGCCAGCAGTGACAATTTGGCCCGTGGAAACACCATATATTTT. Translating it yields CASSDNLARGNTIYF.

The V and J genes are TRBV28 and TRBJ2-7; the D call may be TRBD1 or TRBD2 (5 bases each). From germline, CDR1 is MDHEN and CDR2 SYDVKM. The CDR3 sequence is 16 residues long. Trimming took off 6 bases at V and 3 bases at J, with 21 bases between the two ends. DNA of the CDR3: TGTGCCAGCAGGAACTCAAGGGGAGCAACCCTCTACGAGCAGTACTTC. This encodes CASRNSRGATLYEQYF.

The chain recombines TRBV28 with TRBJ1-1, with D maybe TRBD1 (5 bases). The CDR3 is made up of 13 amino acids. Germline V gene data show CDR1 as MDHEN and CDR2 as SYDVKM. The V end was cut by 5 bases, the J end by 4 bases, with 11 bases between. The CDR3 bases are TGTGCCAGCAGTCCGCACGGGACCACTGAAGCTTTCTTT. It encodes CASSPHGTTEAFF.